This is a list of T cell receptor beta chains from one sample in a study of tumor and adjacent non-tumor tissue in lung cancer. A single record per CDR3 protein comes from TCRdb applying MiXCR to the multiplex PCR reads. Among 60,000 to 95,000 distinct CDR3 sequences, about three quarters were seen once, and the ten largest hold approximately 12%. Sequencing was done on a sample of lung tumor tissue. The receptor source for this set is a woman in her fifties or sixties with non-small cell lung cancer. Both conserved end residues are part of each CDR3. A D gene is named only where the DNA matches it firmly. Some rows have no size entry. The others give once, few or many, or a class for an expanded clone.

>TRBD1|TRBV5-1|.|TRBJ1-1
TGCGCCAGCAGCTTGTCCAGGGGGGACACTGAAGCTTTCTTT
CASSLSRGDTEAFF
>.|TRBV6-1|many|TRBJ1-5
TGTGCCAGCAATAGAGGGGTCGGCAGCAATCAGCCCCAGCATTTT
CASNRGVGSNQPQHF
>.|TRBV4-2|.|TRBJ2-6
TGTGCCAGAAGCCAAGATATAAACTCTGGGGCCAACGTCCTGACTTTC
CARSQDINSGANVLTF
>TRBD2|TRBV11-2|.|TRBJ2-1
TGTGCCAGCAGCCAGGGGGGGCTAGCGGGAGTAGGTGAGCAGTCCTTC
CASSQGGLAGVGEQSF
>.|TRBV4-2|few|TRBJ2-6
TGTGCCAGCAACCTCAGTCGCTCTGGGGCTAACGTCCTAACTTTC
CASNLSRSGANVLTF
>TRBD2|TRBV7-8|.|TRBJ2-7
TGTGCCAGCAGTTTGACTAGCGAGTTAATATACGAGCAGTACTTC
CASSLTSELIYEQYF
>.|TRBV7-9|many|TRBJ2-7
TGTGCCAGCAGCCGTGAGAGTCCCGAGCAGTACTTC
CASSRESPEQYF
>.|TRBV11-1|.|TRBJ2-2
TGTGCCAGCAGTGTAGCTATCAGCGGGAGTTACCACACAGGGGAGCTGTCTTTT
CASSVAISGSYHTGELSF
>.|TRBV6-6|.|TRBJ2-7
TGTGCCGGCAGTGGAGGGCTCGGGACGAAAGAGCAGTACTTC
CAGSGGLGTKEQYF
>TRBD1|TRBV4-2|medium-sized|TRBJ1-2
TGTGCCAGCAGCCATCCAGGGGGTAACTATGGCTACACCTTC
CASSHPGGNYGYTF
>.|TRBV6-1|once|TRBJ2-7
TGTGCCATCTTGGCAGCGAGCTCCTACGAGCAGCACTTC
CAILAASSYEQHF
>.|TRBV11-2|.|TRBJ1-1
TGTGCCAGCAGCTTCCAAATGCTGGAAACTGAAGCTTTCTTT
CASSFQMLETEAFF
>.|TRBV29-1|medium-sized|TRBJ2-2
TGCAGCGTGCTTTCCGGGACGTCTACGGGGGAGCTGTTTTTT
CSVLSGTSTGELFF
>.|TRBV4-2|.|TRBJ2-5
TGTGCCAGCAGCCGAGCGGCCTCGGGGGAGACCCGGTACTTC
CASSRAASGETRYF
>.|TRBV19|.|TRBJ1-2
TGTGCCAGTAGTACGACACAAAAATATGGCTACACCTTC
CASSTTQKYGYTF